This note documents a single T cell receptor (beta chain) sequence. The specificity of this receptor is unknown. There are no base qualities to consult, and no much larger clone falls within one base. All of the isolated RNA was reverse transcribed with the High Capacity cDNA Reverse Transcription Kit, so expressed TCRB transcripts were sequenced. Naive, central memory and regulatory T cell samples underwent deep immunoSEQ sequencing, averaging around 4 million total reads per sample. Sorted cells were lysed in RLT buffer, and RNA was extracted using DNase-treated RNeasy Micro or Mini kits according to cell number. Each cell subset was processed on its own to prevent cross-contamination, while patient and healthy donor samples were processed together. TCRB sequences were amplified from cDNA with the immunoSEQ multiplex PCR, producing 87-bp fragments spanning the CDR3 region. Sequencing of the amplicons was performed on the Illumina HiSeq platform. The authors' pipeline ran thus. PCR bias was corrected computationally using synthetic template baselines, and reads within Hamming distance 2 were collapsed, with unmergeable singletons discarded. Reads were aligned to IMGT to assign V, D and J genes, CDR3 length, and insertions or deletions at six rearrangement sites. Clonotype counts were normalized to sorted cell number within each subset before computing true diversity and Gini coefficients with the tcR R package. Repertoire sharing was quantified using the overlap coefficient calculated on TCRB nucleotide sequences. As a proxy for the pre-selection repertoire, out-of-frame TCRB sequences from naive cells were analyzed. This is the immuneACCESS table as TCRdb keeps it, with only in-frame sequences that have V and J called. A part of the clones is gone; compared with another copy, unresolved V genes explain less than half, and the rest is unexplained. That table supplies the V and J calls and clone size; D and trimming were determined from the DNA. The sample yields roughly 240,000 clones; around 22% were counted once. Of the sample, roughly 0.013% is held by the ten largest clones.

The data were taken from a study of beta chain features in type 1 diabetes (dated by TCRdb to about 2018). Regarding the study in general: Patients and healthy donors did not differ in mean age, gender distribution, total cell number or subset yield. A total of 90 million to 120 million sorted cells were examined across all samples, and a strong correlation was observed between cell number per subset and RNA yield. In the study, recently diagnosed type 1 diabetes patients and matched healthy donors were compared on the TCRB repertoires of their sorted circulating CD4+ T cell subsets. Regulatory and stem cell-like memory subsets were isolated from only 8 patients and roughly eight healthy donors, whereas naive and central memory subsets came from all 30 or so donors. Overall study outcomes, separate from this receptor: Fewer insertions and more nucleotide deletions at VDJ recombination sites were observed in patients with type 1 diabetes, implying thymic rearrangement abnormalities. In all four CD4+ subsets, TCRB CDR3 length was moderately but significantly shorter in type 1 diabetes patients. PCR might favor shorter templates, but patient and control samples were amplified and corrected together, so any skew would affect both groups equally. Because the HLA sub-analyses included only small numbers of individuals, any influence of HLA type on TCRB rearrangement was left unresolved. Naive, central memory and regulatory TCRB repertoires appeared more similar among patients than among healthy donors. Because cDNA was sequenced instead of genomic DNA, activated cells with high expression could be over-represented, although the groups did not differ in activation or CD3 levels.

Reading the germline V gene gives CDR1 SGHRS and CDR2 YFSETQ. The CDR3 runs 14 residues from the cysteine to the phenylalanine. The retained sequence is limited to the CDR3, 42 bases, with the frame set at the first base. Germline trimming: 0 bases from V, 4 bases from J; junction bases outside gene matches: 3. Each donor gave one peripheral blood draw, averaging approximately 120 mL, which was collected into heparinised tubes. A BD FACSAria II and a panel including CD45RO, CCR7, CD25, CD127, CD95 and CD27 were used to sort naive, central memory, regulatory and stem cell-like memory CD4+ T cells. A purity above 98% was achieved for all sorted populations. Right away, PBMCs were isolated by Lymphoprep density gradient centrifugation and were stained directly, with no culture step. So that batch effects would be minimized, each experiment stained and sorted samples in pairs, pairing one healthy donor with one patient.

This clonotype was obtained from a woman between 25 and 40 years old with type 1 diabetes. The V and J genes are TRBV5-1 and TRBJ1-2, with 7 bases in between that match TRBD1. Material for sequencing was naive CD4+ T cells from blood. The sample's cell subset or site label, in plain terms: true naive CD4+ T cells. The nucleotide sequence reads TGCGCCAGCAGCTTGGTACAGGGGCCCTATGGCTACACCTTC. Translated, this is CASSLVQGPYGYTF.